A selection of T cell receptor beta chains follows, all from one sample in a study of response to subunit inactivated influenza vaccine. MiXCR, run by TCRdb on the RT-PCR reads, gives a single entry per CDR3 protein. The data contain 750,000 to 850,000 distinct CDR3 sequences, about 18% of them singletons. Sequencing used PBMCs from blood, obtained about 5 days after vaccination. The receptors originated from a man between 45 and 60 years old who received an inactivated influenza vaccine. The CDR3 runs from the conserved cysteine through the conserved F or W. The D gene is left open where the match is weak. Expanded clones get a size class; other rows say once, few or many, or leave the size out.

CDR3 protein,CDR3 DNA,J gene,clone size,D gene,V gene
CAISESELARETQYF,TGTGCCATCAGTGAGTCCGAACTAGCGAGGGAGACCCAGTACTTC,TRBJ2-5,many,TRBD2,TRBV10-3
CASSFPDRAGQPQHF,TGTGCCAGCAGTTTCCCGGACAGGGCCGGTCAGCCCCAGCATTTT,TRBJ1-5,NA,TRBD1,TRBV6-2/TRBV6-3
CASSPGPRTDTQYF,TGTGCCAGCAGTCCGGGACCGCGCACAGATACGCAGTATTTT,TRBJ2-3,NA,NA,TRBV12-3/TRBV12-4
CASSLYSGAARNEQFF,TGCGCCAGCAGCTTGTACTCGGGAGCGGCGAGGAATGAGCAGTTCTTC,TRBJ2-1,few,NA,TRBV5-1
CASSPTGLAGGSSYNEQFF,TGTGCCAGCAGCCCGACGGGACTAGCGGGGGGGAGCTCCTACAATGAGCAGTTCTTC,TRBJ2-1,few,TRBD2,TRBV11-2
CASRERGSYNEQFF,TGTGCCAGCAGGGAGCGGGGATCATACAATGAGCAGTTCTTC,TRBJ2-1,NA,TRBD2,TRBV2
CASSHPGLQETQYF,TGTGCCAGCAGCCACCCGGGGCTCCAAGAGACCCAGTACTTC,TRBJ2-5,few,NA,TRBV6-1
CSVRRTGNTDTQYF,TGCAGCGTTAGACGGACAGGGAACACAGATACGCAGTATTTT,TRBJ2-3,few,TRBD1,TRBV29-1
CASSLAAGGSFHEQFF,TGTGCCAGCAGCTTAGCGGCAGGGGGTTCCTTCCATGAGCAGTTCTTC,TRBJ2-1,many,TRBD1,TRBV7-2
CASSKGLAGGPYNEQFF,TGTGCCAGCAGCAAGGGACTAGCGGGAGGGCCCTACAATGAGCAGTTCTTC,TRBJ2-1,many,TRBD2,TRBV7-7
CAISQTGLSNTGELFF,TGTGCCATCAGCCAAACGGGACTGTCTAACACCGGGGAGCTGTTTTTT,TRBJ2-2,NA,NA,TRBV10-3
CSARALLAGLQETQYF,TGCAGTGCTAGAGCCCTACTAGCGGGCCTCCAAGAGACCCAGTACTTC,TRBJ2-5,few,TRBD2,TRBV20-1
CASSATGLKAFF,TGTGCCAGCAGCGCGACAGGGTTAAAGGCTTTCTTT,TRBJ1-1,few,TRBD1,TRBV3-1
CAISAGTEETQYF,TGTGCCATCAGTGCTGGGACAGAAGAGACCCAGTACTTC,TRBJ2-5,NA,TRBD1,TRBV10-3
CASSQPEVHGNTIYF,TGCGCCAGCAGTCAACCGGAAGTCCATGGAAACACCATATATTTT,TRBJ1-3,few,NA,TRBV23-1
CASSQDSRGRETQYF,TGTGCCAGCAGCCAAGATAGCCGGGGGCGGGAGACCCAGTACTTC,TRBJ2-5,NA,NA,TRBV4-2
CASSPTLGAFEQYF,TGTGCCAGCAGCCCAACTCTCGGGGCGTTCGAGCAGTACTTC,TRBJ2-7,few,NA,TRBV3-1
CSASRVGVEPQHF,TGCAGTGCTAGCCGGGTTGGGGTGGAGCCCCAGCATTTT,TRBJ1-5,few,NA,TRBV20-1
CSVPFNGPDTQYF,TGCAGCGTCCCCTTCAACGGGCCAGATACGCAGTATTTT,TRBJ2-3,few,NA,TRBV29-1
CASSVAGMYEQYF,TGTGCCAGCAGCGTGGCAGGGATGTACGAGCAGTACTTC,TRBJ2-7,few,NA,TRBV7-8
CASSPPVSGANVLTF,TGTGCCAGCAGCCCTCCGGTCTCTGGGGCCAACGTCCTGACTTTC,TRBJ2-6,NA,NA,TRBV7-9
CASSDLRLGELINYGYTF,TGTGCCAGCAGTGACCTTCGTCTCGGGGAGTTAATCAACTATGGCTACACCTTC,TRBJ1-2,NA,NA,TRBV6-1
CASSPSDRGGNEQFF,TGCGCCAGCAGCCCCTCAGACAGGGGAGGCAATGAGCAGTTCTTC,TRBJ2-1,few,TRBD1,TRBV5-1
CASSHGQLSTEAFF,TGTGCCAGCAGTCACGGACAACTGAGCACTGAAGCTTTCTTT,TRBJ1-1,few,NA,TRBV12-3/TRBV12-4
CASSSRTTGVKDIQYF,TGTGCCAGCAGCTCAAGGACAACAGGGGTCAAGGACATTCAGTACTTC,TRBJ2-4,NA,TRBD1,TRBV5-5
CASSFRGGDTGELFF,TGTGCCAGCAGCTTCAGGGGAGGGGACACCGGGGAGCTGTTTTTT,TRBJ2-2,few,NA,TRBV7-3
CSVDRWTSGRAGEQFF,TGCAGCGTTGATAGGTGGACTAGCGGGAGGGCCGGTGAGCAGTTCTTC,TRBJ2-1,NA,TRBD2,TRBV29-1
CASSPRLAGGPSTDTQYF,TGTGCCAGCAGCCCCAGACTAGCGGGAGGGCCTAGCACAGATACGCAGTATTTT,TRBJ2-3,NA,TRBD2,TRBV7-8
CSGVTGPTQETQYF,TGCAGTGGCGTGACAGGCCCAACCCAAGAGACCCAGTACTTC,TRBJ2-5,few,NA,TRBV20-1
CASWTGGSGELFF,TGTGCCTCTTGGACAGGGGGCTCCGGGGAGCTGTTTTTT,TRBJ2-2,NA,TRBD1,TRBV6-1
CASSPSQGREKTQYF,TGTGCCAGCTCACCGTCACAGGGAAGAGAAAAGACCCAGTACTTC,TRBJ2-5,NA,NA,TRBV18
CASSGLAGAWEQFF,TGTGCCAGCAGTGGACTAGCGGGAGCTTGGGAGCAGTTCTTC,TRBJ2-1,NA,TRBD2,TRBV28
CSARGGRDEQYF,TGCAGTGCTAGAGGAGGGAGGGACGAGCAGTACTTC,TRBJ2-7,NA,TRBD2,TRBV20-1
CAWSAGTLINYGYTF,TGTGCCTGGAGTGCAGGGACACTGATTAACTATGGCTACACCTTC,TRBJ1-2,NA,NA,TRBV30